This T cell receptor (beta chain) is from a study of blood T cell repertoires in COVID-19. About the study: T cells, B-cell-depleted T cells, or PBMCs provided the cDNA or gDNA that served as material.

TCRdb keeps only in-frame clones here, not all; method: immunoSEQ multiplex PCR. The data contain roughly 290,000 clones, 80% to 90% of them seen just once; the ten biggest clones take up around 4.5%. This CDR3 has 19 residues. Germline V gene lookup returns CDR1 SGDLS and CDR2 YYNGEE. With 0 bases clipped from V and 2 bases from J, the junction kept 14 bases outside the gene matches. Sequenced material: PBMCs or T cells enriched from blood (not recorded which). The chain carries TRBV9 and TRBJ2-1; 7 bases map to TRBD2. The TCR comes from a woman aged 25 to 45 who had recovered from COVID-19. CDR3 nucleotides: TGTGCCAGCAGCGTAGAATACCGATTAAGCGGGATTACCTACAATGAGCAGTTCTTC. This translates into CASSVEYRLSGITYNEQFF.